This T cell receptor beta chain was recorded in a study of response to subunit inactivated influenza vaccine. General study points: Each seasonal influenza vaccination, the authors suggested, recruits few new T cells.

MiXCR, applied by TCRdb to the RT-PCR reads, yields one record per CDR3 protein. Found here are about 800,000 distinct CDR3 sequences, around 21% of them singletons; the top ten hold roughly 10%. V lost 5 bases, J lost 0 bases, and 12 bases stayed unmatched. The CDR3 covers 20 residues. The germline CDR1 and CDR2 sequences are SGHAT and FQNNGV. This clonotype has a handful of counts. The antigen is undetermined. This TCR derives from a man aged 50 to 59 who received an inactivated influenza vaccine. This chain links TRBV11-2 with TRBJ2-3; 15 bases fit TRBD2. The sequencing used PBMCs from blood, collected 5 days after vaccination. The CDR3 region is CASSAGLAGGLWSSTDTQYF. CDR3 bases: TGTGCCAGCAGCGCGGGACTAGCGGGGGGCCTTTGGAGCAGCACAGATACGCAGTATTTT.